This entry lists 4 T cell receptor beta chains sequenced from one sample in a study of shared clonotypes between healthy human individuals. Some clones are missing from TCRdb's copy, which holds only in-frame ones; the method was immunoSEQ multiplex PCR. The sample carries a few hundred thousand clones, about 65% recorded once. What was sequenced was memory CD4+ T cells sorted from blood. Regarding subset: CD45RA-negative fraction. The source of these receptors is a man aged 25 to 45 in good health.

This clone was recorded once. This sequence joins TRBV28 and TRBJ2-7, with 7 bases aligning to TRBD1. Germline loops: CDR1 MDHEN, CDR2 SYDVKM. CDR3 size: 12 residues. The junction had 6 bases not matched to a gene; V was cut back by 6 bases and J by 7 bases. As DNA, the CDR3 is TGTGCCAGCAGAGGAGACAGGGATGAGCAGTACTTC. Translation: CASRGDRDEQYF.

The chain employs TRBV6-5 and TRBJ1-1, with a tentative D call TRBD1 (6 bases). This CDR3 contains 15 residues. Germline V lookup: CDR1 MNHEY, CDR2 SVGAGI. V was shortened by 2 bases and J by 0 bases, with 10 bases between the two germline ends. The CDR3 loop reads CASSYNREMNTEAFF. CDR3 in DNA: TGTGCCAGCAGTTACAACAGGGAAATGAACACTGAAGCTTTCTTT.

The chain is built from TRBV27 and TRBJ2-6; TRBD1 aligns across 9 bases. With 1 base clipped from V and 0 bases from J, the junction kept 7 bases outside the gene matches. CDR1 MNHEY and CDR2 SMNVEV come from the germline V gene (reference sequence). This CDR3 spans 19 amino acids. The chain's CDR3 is CASSLYSGTGSSGANVLTF. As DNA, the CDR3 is TGTGCCAGCAGTTTATATTCGGGGACAGGGTCCTCTGGGGCCAACGTCCTGACTTTC.

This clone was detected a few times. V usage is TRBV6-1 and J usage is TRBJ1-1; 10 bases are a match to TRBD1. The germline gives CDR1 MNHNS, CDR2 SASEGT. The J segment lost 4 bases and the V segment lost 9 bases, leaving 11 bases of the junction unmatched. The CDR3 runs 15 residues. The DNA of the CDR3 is TGTGCCAGTGCGACAGGGGGCGCAAGTACCACTGAAGCTTTCTTT. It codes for CASATGGASTTEAFF.